This TCR beta chain was found in a study of T-cell memory formation after mild COVID-19. Study-level background: The study found TCR clusters largely donor specific.

MiXCR was run by TCRdb on the 5' RACE reads, yielding one entry per CDR3 protein. The repertoire includes 350,000 to 400,000 distinct CDR3 sequences, 21% of them detected once, and under 15% sits in the top ten. The CDR3 has 16 amino acids. The germline V gene has CDR1 MGHDK and CDR2 SYGVNS. Trimming took 3 bases from V and 2 from J; bases not matched to a gene: 5. The sample consisted of PBMCs or a T cell subset sorted from them (not recorded which). V gene TRBV25-1 combines with J gene TRBJ2-3, with 10 bases fitting TRBD2. The source is an adult woman who had mild COVID-19 (a few samples of this study predate the infection). Cell type and time point are not known. Here the CDR3 DNA reads TGTGCCAGCAGTGAGTCTAGCGGGGGAAACACAGATACGCAGTATTTT. It encodes CASSESSGGNTDTQYF.